This T cell receptor (beta chain) comes out of a study of human T cells and chemical hapten exposure. Study at large: The patch tests put 0.01% DPC on the skin of the upper back and were read 6 days later.

The time point is: pre-sensitization, week 0. Treatment described: therapeutic diphenylcyclopropenone sensitization with weekly scalp DPC. Total RNA was extracted from unfractionated whole blood. Individual cDNA molecules (in the library) carried attached unique molecular identifiers. In the source study's methods: Samples had a median of roughly 100,000 TCRs, ranging about 20,000 to 700,000. One entry per CDR3 protein results from TCRdb running MiXCR on the RACE reads. The V and J calls and clone size come from TCRdb's table, not from the authors' own analysis. The sample carries some 400,000 distinct CDR3 sequences, 4.5% to 6% recorded once. V was shortened by 6 bases and J by 8 bases, with 22 bases between the two germline ends. The CDR3 runs 15 residues. This clonotype has ten or more counts.

This clonotype originated in a woman in her 50s with alopecia areata. Some clones in this sample may be carry-over from other donors' samples. This chain uses TRBV12-3 or TRBV12-4 with TRBJ1-1, with D hard to call. The specimen comprised whole blood, sampled in connection with sensitization to the hapten diphenylcyclopropenone (DPC). DNA for the CDR3: TGTGCCAGCAGCCTTGTGGTGGGTCTTAGACTCGAAGCTTTCTTT. It specifies CASSLVVGLRLEAFF.